The next 27 T cell receptor beta chains were all read from a single sample in a study of blood T cell repertoires in COVID-19. The repertoire was sequenced with immunoSEQ multiplex PCR; TCRdb's copy has only in-frame clones and lacks some. This table holds 150,000 to 160,000 clones, over 75% found once. Specimen: peripheral blood. The source is a man in his sixties with COVID-19, enrolled during active disease.

This chain links TRBV5-1 with TRBJ1-2; 12 bases align to TRBD1. The CDR3 covers 17 residues. Germline V gives CDR1 SGHRS, CDR2 YFSETQ. Trimming cost V 2 bases and J 7 bases; bases outside gene matches: 12. The CDR3 loop is CASSLRPGTGGEGGYTF. For the CDR3, the DNA is TGCGCCAGCAGCTTACGTCCCGGGACAGGGGGCGAGGGTGGCTACACCTTC.

The J gene is TRBJ1-6, the V gene TRBV6-5, with 7 bases matching TRBD1. Germline V gene data show CDR1 as MNHEY and CDR2 as SVGAGI. V shed 6 bases, J shed 5 bases, and the junction held 4 bases outside the gene matches. This CDR3 is built from 14 residues. CDR3 nucleotide sequence: TGTGCCAGCAGAACCGGGACAGATAATTCACCCCTCCACTTT. Protein sequence: CASRTGTDNSPLHF.

The gene calls are TRBV11-3 and TRBJ2-5; the match to TRBD2 covers 7 bases. CDR1 and CDR2 from the germline V gene are SGHNT and YENEEA. Trimming took 1 base from V and 5 from J; bases not matched to a gene: 7. The CDR3 is made up of 15 amino acids. The CDR3 spells CASSLGGRVGETQYF. CDR3 coding DNA: TGTGCCAGCAGCTTAGGTGGGAGGGTGGGGGAGACCCAGTACTTC.

The V call is TRBV19, the J call TRBJ1-6; D is uncertain. The V gene lost 7 bases and the J gene lost 10 bases, with 23 bases spanning the gap. The length of the CDR3 is 16 residues. Germline V gene data show CDR1 as LNHDA and CDR2 as SQIVND (reference sequence). This CDR3 is CASTPRGSFSGSPLHF. CDR3 sequence (DNA): TGTGCCAGTACCCCGCGAGGGTCTTTTTCAGGCTCACCCCTCCACTTT.

This chain joins TRBV3-1 (or the pseudogene TRBV3-2) and TRBJ2-5, with 11 bases identical to TRBD2. V shed 4 bases, J shed 2 bases, and the junction held 3 bases outside the gene matches. The CDR3 covers 15 residues. Germline CDR1 LGHDT, CDR2 YNNKEL (reference sequence). The CDR3 loop is CASSLTSGTQETQYF. In DNA, the CDR3 is TGTGCCAGCAGCCTGACTAGCGGGACACAAGAGACCCAGTACTTC.

This clone was picked up one time. This chain uses TRBV28 with TRBJ1-2; the D is unclear. Between the trimmed V and J ends, which lost 3 bases and 1 base, there was a span of 3 bases. Germline V gives CDR1 MDHEN, CDR2 SYDVKM. The CDR3 extends over 12 amino acids. The CDR3 protein is CASSFLNYGYTF. The CDR3 region has the DNA TGTGCCAGCAGTTTCCTTAACTATGGCTACACCTTC.

This rearrangement joins TRBV6-5 to TRBJ2-5; D is ambiguous. Looked up from germline, CDR1 is MNHEY and CDR2 is SVGAGI. This CDR3 is 11 amino acids long. V shed 4 bases and J shed 3 bases, with 3 bases lying between them. CDR3 residues: CASSLKETQYF. In nucleotides, the CDR3 is TGTGCCAGCAGTTTAAAAGAGACCCAGTACTTC.

The chain uses TRBV9 and TRBJ1-2; D perhaps matches TRBD1 (6 bases). CDR3 length: 14 residues. Germline V gene lookup returns CDR1 SGDLS and CDR2 YYNGEE. V was shortened by 4 bases and J by 6 bases, with 16 bases between the two germline ends. CDR3 coding DNA: TGTGCCAGCAGCCAAAGAGGGGCAGGGGATGGCTACACCTTC. Its translation: CASSQRGAGDGYTF.

This clone appeared once. A read error may produce the germline difference seen at one junction end. Additional DNA sequences in this sample encode the identical CDR3. The rearrangement joins TRBV7-9 to TRBJ2-1, with TRBD2 matching 15 bases. CDR3 length: 17 amino acids. Germline CDR1 reads SEHNR; CDR2 reads FQNEAQ (reference sequence). The CDR3 DNA is TGTGCCAGCAGCTCGGGACTAGCGGGGGGTTCCTATAATGAGCAGTTCTTC. This gives the protein CASSSGLAGGSYNEQFF. Drawing the rest from reference TRBV7-9 and TRBJ2-1, the complete variable domain is DTGVSQNPRHKITKRGQNVTFRCDPISEHNRLYWYRQTLGQGPEFLTYFQNEAQLEKSRLLSDRFSAERPKGSFSTLEIQRTEQGDSAMYLCASSSGLAGGSYNEQFFGPGTRLTVL.

CDR3 protein: CASSAMGLAAYNEQFF. CDR3 DNA: TGTGCCAGCAGCGCCATGGGACTAGCGGCCTACAATGAGCAGTTCTTC. The chain uses TRBV9 and TRBJ2-1; 11 bases match TRBD2. This CDR3 spans 16 amino acids. Looked up from germline, CDR1 is SGDLS and CDR2 is YYNGEE. The V and J ends lost 3 bases and 2 bases, in that order; junction bases with no gene match: 4.

The chain is built from TRBV5-8 and TRBJ1-6; D ambiguous. V shed 4 bases and J shed 5 bases, with 13 bases lying between them. Germline V gene sequence: CDR1 SGHTS, CDR2 YDEGEE. CDR3 length: 15 residues. The CDR3, as DNA: TGTGCCAGCAGCCCGCCTACAGTGAATAATTCACCCCTCCACTTT. Amino acids: CASSPPTVNNSPLHF.

V is TRBV5-1 and J is TRBJ1-4, with TRBD1 identical over 8 bases. Germline trimming cut 3 bases from V and 8 bases from J; bases unmatched to any gene: 6. The germline gives CDR1 SGHRS, CDR2 YFSETQ. This CDR3 is built from 14 residues. The CDR3 here is CASSSGQGREKLFF. The CDR3 DNA reads TGCGCCAGCAGCTCTGGACAGGGACGAGAAAAACTGTTTTTT. Drawing the rest from reference TRBV5-1 and TRBJ1-4, the complete variable domain is KAGVTQTPRYLIKTRGQQVTLSCSPISGHRSVSWYQQTPGQGLQFLFEYFSETQRNKGNFPGRFSGRQFSNSRSEMNVSTLELGDSALYLCASSSGQGREKLFFGSGTQLSVL.

The chain links TRBV6-5 to TRBJ1-2; TRBD1 matches at 7 bases. This CDR3 comprises 14 residues. V shed 6 bases, J shed 3 bases, and the junction held 7 bases outside the gene matches. Germline V gene lookup returns CDR1 MNHEY and CDR2 SVGAGI. Here the CDR3 DNA reads TGTGCCAGCAGACGGGACAGTCTATACTATGGCTACACCTTC. Protein: CASRRDSLYYGYTF.

The rearrangement joins TRBV7-9 to TRBJ1-1; D is possibly TRBD1 (6 bases). There are 14 residues in the CDR3. CDR1 and CDR2 (germline): SEHNR, FQNEAQ (reference sequence). V was shortened by 5 bases and J by 6 bases, with 16 bases between the two germline ends. CDR3: CASSKQGSNAEAFF. For the CDR3, the DNA is TGTGCCAGCAGCAAACAGGGCTCTAACGCTGAAGCTTTCTTT.

V gene TRBV6-1 combines with J gene TRBJ1-1, with D perhaps matching TRBD1 (6 bases). This CDR3 spans 15 amino acids. Germline V gene lookup returns CDR1 MNHNS and CDR2 SASEGT. V was clipped by 2 bases and J by 0 bases, with 10 bases between them. The CDR3 sequence: CASSEPSGVNTEAFF. In DNA, the CDR3 is TGTGCCAGCAGTGAACCCTCAGGGGTGAACACTGAAGCTTTCTTT.

The chain links TRBV19 to TRBJ1-2; TRBD1 matches at 7 bases. V trimming: 2 bases; J trimming: 0 bases; junction bases outside the gene matches: 6. CDR3 size: 16 residues. CDR1 is LNHDA, CDR2 SQIVND, per germline (reference sequence). This CDR3 reads CASSISGRGTNYGYTF. In DNA, the CDR3 is TGTGCCAGTAGTATATCGGGCAGGGGGACTAACTATGGCTACACCTTC.

This sequence joins TRBV28 and TRBJ1-2; 7 bases align to TRBD1. J was trimmed by 0 bases and V by 6 bases; bases with no gene match: 13. This CDR3 is built from 17 residues. Per germline, CDR1 MDHEN and CDR2 SYDVKM. DNA of the CDR3: TGTGCCAGCAGCATAGGGGGCGCCGGGAAAGCTAACTATGGCTACACCTTC. Translation gives CASSIGGAGKANYGYTF.

V usage is TRBV29-1 and J usage is TRBJ2-1, with 11 bases that match TRBD2. There are 15 residues in the CDR3. J lost 6 bases, V lost 3 bases, and 7 bases had no gene match. Germline values: CDR1 SQVTM, CDR2 ANQGSEA. The CDR3 coding sequence is TGCAGCGTTGATGATATAGCGGGGGGGATCAATGAGCAGTTCTTC. Translation gives CSVDDIAGGINEQFF.

The table lists this clone with a count of one. J is TRBJ2-7 and V is TRBV25-1; 7 nucleotides agree with TRBD1. Looked up from germline, CDR1 is MGHDK and CDR2 is SYGVNS. The length of the CDR3 is 15 residues. J was trimmed by 0 bases and V by 5 bases; bases with no gene match: 7. CDR3 region: CASSPRTGLSYEQYF. CDR3 nucleotide sequence: TGTGCCAGCAGTCCCAGGACAGGCCTCTCCTACGAGCAGTACTTC.

The V and J genes are TRBV2 and TRBJ2-3; 12 nucleotides align to TRBD1. Germline values: CDR1 SNHLY, CDR2 FYNNEI. The length of the CDR3 is 15 residues. After removal of 6 bases from V and 8 bases from J, the junction contained 9 bases not matched to a gene. As DNA, the CDR3 is TGTGCCAGCAGGGGGACAGGGGGCGCGATAGGTACGCAGTATTTT. Protein product: CASRGTGGAIGTQYF.

This clone came up a few times. The V call is TRBV27, the J call TRBJ2-3; 7 bases are a match to TRBD2. V shed 1 base and J 4 bases; nucleotides not matched to a gene: 14. The V gene's germline CDR1 is MNHEY and CDR2 SMNVEV (reference sequence). This CDR3 is built from 18 residues. The CDR3 DNA reads as TGTGCCAGCAGTTTATGGGTTTCGGCGGGAGAGTTCTCAGATACGCAGTATTTT. This sequence encodes CASSLWVSAGEFSDTQYF.

V and J are TRBV7-9 and TRBJ2-1; 11 bases align to TRBD2. J gave up 7 bases and V 3 bases, and 5 bases lay outside the gene matches. Germline V gene data show CDR1 as SEHNR and CDR2 as FQNEAQ (reference sequence). The CDR3 contains 15 residues. CDR3 bases: TGTGCCAGCAGCTTGTCTAGCGGGAGGTGGAATGAGCAGTTCTTC. Protein sequence: CASSLSSGRWNEQFF. The full variable domain, completed using reference TRBV7-9 and TRBJ2-1, is DTGVSQNPRHKITKRGQNVTFRCDPISEHNRLYWYRQTLGQGPEFLTYFQNEAQLEKSRLLSDRFSAERPKGSFSTLEIQRTEQGDSAMYLCASSLSSGRWNEQFFGPGTRLTVL.

CDR3 region: CASGLQTGIHETQYF. In nucleotides, the CDR3 is TGTGCTAGTGGTTTGCAGACAGGGATACATGAGACCCAGTACTTC. The chain has TRBV12-5 and TRBJ2-5; 7 bases align to TRBD1. Unmatched junction bases numbered 8, after V lost 2 bases and J lost 5 bases. Germline V gives CDR1 LGHNT, CDR2 FRNRAP. CDR3 length: 15 amino acids.

This clone was recorded once. The chain uses TRBV24-1 and TRBJ2-2; 7 bases match TRBD1. Germline CDR1 reads KGHDR; CDR2 reads SFDVKD. Germline trimming cut 9 bases from V and 7 bases from J; bases unmatched to any gene: 10. The CDR3 extends over 14 amino acids. CDR3 sequence: CATHGQGDGGELFF. The CDR3 region has the DNA TGTGCCACCCACGGGCAGGGGGACGGCGGGGAGCTGTTTTTT.

The V gene is TRBV18, the J gene TRBJ1-2, with D uncertain. Germline lookup yields CDR1 KGHSH and CDR2 LQKENI. This CDR3 region has 13 residues. V was pared by 3 bases and J by 7 bases, with 12 bases between. The CDR3 sequence is CASSPGGLSGYTF. CDR3 bases: TGTGCCAGCTCACCTGGTGGCCTCAGTGGCTACACCTTC. Looking up the rest from reference TRBV18 and TRBJ1-2 gives the full variable domain: NAGVMQNPRHLVRRRGQEARLRCSPMKGHSHVYWYRQLPEEGLKFMVYLQKENIIDESGMPKERFSAEFPKEGPSILRIQQVVRGDSAAYFCASSPGGLSGYTFGSGTRLTVV.

V and J are TRBV5-1 and TRBJ2-5, with D hard to call. The germline V gene has CDR1 SGHRS and CDR2 YFSETQ. V was clipped by 0 bases and J by 2 bases, with 8 bases between them. The CDR3 extends over 14 amino acids. The chain's CDR3 is CASSLVGVQETQYF. The DNA for the CDR3 is TGCGCCAGCAGCTTGGTCGGAGTGCAAGAGACCCAGTACTTC.

V and J are TRBV18 and TRBJ1-5; D gene uncertain. The CDR3 covers 14 residues. Germline V lookup: CDR1 KGHSH, CDR2 LQKENI. V was shortened by 5 bases and J by 4 bases, with 12 bases between the two germline ends. CDR3 nucleotides: TGTGCCAGCTCATCCGGAGATATAAATCAGCCCCAGCATTTT. This translates into CASSSGDINQPQHF.